This T cell receptor (beta chain) came from a study of T-cell reconstitution after alpha-beta-depleted transplantation in children. This clonotype has a handful of counts. The J segment lost 4 bases and the V segment lost 5 bases, leaving 7 bases of the junction unmatched. CDR3 size: 15 residues. Germline CDR1 reads LNHDA; CDR2 reads SQIVND (reference sequence). It was with unique molecular identifiers that the TCRbeta library was prepared. Using its own MiXCR run on the PCR reads, TCRdb lists one record per CDR3 protein. The table includes around 94,000 distinct CDR3 sequences, roughly 7.6% detected once.

The specimen comprised PBMCs, sampled before TCRalphabeta/CD19-depleted stem cell transplant. The source of this sequence is a boy aged 2 to 10 with acute lymphoblastic leukemia, due to receive a stem cell transplant. The genes are TRBV19 and TRBJ2-5; 10 nucleotides align to TRBD1. The DNA of the CDR3 is TGTGCCAGTAGTCGGACAGGGGGACCCTTAGAGACCCAGTACTTC. It specifies CASSRTGGPLETQYF.